The rows below give T cell receptor beta chains drawn from one sample of a study of shared clonotypes between healthy human individuals. Using immunoSEQ multiplex PCR, the repertoire was profiled, and TCRdb retains in-frame clones only, with some absent. The sample lists over 850,000 clones, around 82% occurring once. The sequenced sample consisted of memory CD4+ T cells from PBMCs. All receptors come from a man aged 18 to 29 in good health. Some clones in this sample may be carry-over from other donors' samples. The CDR3 runs from the conserved cysteine through the conserved F or W. D genes are given only for firm matches. Clone size is not always given. Where it is, it says once, few, many or a class for expanded clones.

j_gene | abundance | v_gene | d_gene | CDR3aa | CDR3nt
TRBJ2-7 | - | TRBV7-9 | - | CASSLGGGSEQYF | TGTGCCAGCAGCTTAGGGGGAGGAAGCGAGCAGTACTTC
TRBJ2-7 | few | TRBV2 | - | CASSGRGYEQYF | TGTGCCAGCAGTGGCCGGGGCTACGAGCAGTACTTC
TRBJ2-5 | once | TRBV7-2 | - | CASSSERLETQYF | TGTGCCAGCAGCAGTGAACGGTTGGAGACCCAGTACTTC
TRBJ1-1 | - | TRBV7-9 | TRBD1 | CASSQTGTGQAFF | TGTGCCAGCAGCCAAACAGGGACAGGTCAAGCTTTCTTT
TRBJ2-2 | few | TRBV5-4 | - | CASSRLEVTGELFF | TGTGCCAGCAGCCGTCTAGAGGTTACCGGGGAGCTGTTTTTT
TRBJ2-1 | - | TRBV9 | TRBD2 | CASSVGGTSGRAGQFF | TGTGCCAGCAGCGTAGGCGGGACTAGCGGGAGGGCCGGGCAGTTCTTC
TRBJ2-1 | - | TRBV5-1 | TRBD1 | CASRSGTVYNEQFF | TGCGCCAGCAGATCCGGGACAGTCTACAATGAGCAGTTCTTC
TRBJ2-1 | - | TRBV7-2 | TRBD2 | CASSFSGTSDNEQFF | TGTGCCAGCAGCTTCTCCGGGACTAGCGACAATGAGCAGTTCTTC
TRBJ2-3 | - | TRBV29-1 | - | CSVETSMAGLPADTQYF | TGCAGCGTGGAAACGAGTATGGCGGGACTCCCTGCAGATACGCAGTATTTT
TRBJ2-1 | - | TRBV30 | - | CAWSVTDNEQFF | TGTGCCTGGAGTGTAACAGACAATGAGCAGTTCTTC
TRBJ2-7 | - | TRBV28 | - | CASSQGRNYEQYF | TGTGCCAGCAGTCAGGGGAGAAACTACGAGCAGTACTTC
TRBJ1-5 | many | TRBV28 | TRBD1 | CASRTRGQPSNQPQHF | TGTGCCAGCAGGACCAGGGGACAGCCAAGCAATCAGCCCCAGCATTTT
TRBJ1-5 | - | TRBV21-1 | - | CASSESGGSNQPQHF | TGTGCCAGCAGCGAAAGTGGGGGTAGCAATCAGCCCCAGCATTTT
TRBJ2-7 | once | TRBV5-1 | TRBD2 | CASSLLADYEQYF | TGCGCCAGCAGCTTACTAGCGGACTACGAGCAGTACTTC
TRBJ2-6 | few | TRBV19 | TRBD1 | CASSPDRLGAGANVLTF | TGTGCCAGTAGCCCGGACAGGCTAGGGGCTGGGGCCAACGTCCTGACTTTC
TRBJ1-4 | - | TRBV9 | - | CASSPRVGGNEKLFF | TGTGCCAGCAGCCCAAGAGTGGGGGGCAATGAAAAACTGTTTTTT
TRBJ2-7 | - | TRBV5-6 | - | CASSWGGPRGNYEQYF | TGTGCCAGCAGCTGGGGGGGCCCCAGGGGGAATTACGAGCAGTACTTC
TRBJ2-5 | - | TRBV5-1 | TRBD2 | CASSPLAGSPGETQYF | TGCGCCAGCAGTCCCCTAGCGGGCTCCCCAGGGGAGACCCAGTACTTC
TRBJ2-5 | - | TRBV2 | - | CASSDGESETQYF | TGTGCCAGCAGTGATGGGGAGTCGGAGACCCAGTACTTC
TRBJ2-5 | many | TRBV21-1 | - | CASARLEGETQYF | TGTGCCAGCGCACGACTAGAAGGGGAGACCCAGTACTTC
TRBJ2-1 | - | TRBV28 | - | CASSDRFQDEQFF | TGTGCCAGCAGTGACAGGTTTCAGGATGAGCAGTTCTTC
TRBJ2-1 | many | TRBV5-1 | TRBD1 | CASSRGTGAYNEQFF | TGCGCCAGCTCGAGAGGGACAGGCGCTTACAATGAGCAGTTCTTC
TRBJ2-1 | - | TRBV7-9 | TRBD2 | CASSLHSGEGEQFF | TGTGCCAGCAGCTTACATAGCGGGGAAGGTGAGCAGTTCTTC
TRBJ2-2 | - | TRBV6-4 | - | CASSPQKVGSSGDTGELFF | TGTGCCAGCAGTCCCCAAAAGGTGGGCTCTTCGGGGGACACCGGGGAGCTGTTTTTT
TRBJ2-3 | - | TRBV7-3 | TRBD2 | CASSPKGLAGGYTDTQYF | TGTGCCAGCAGCCCTAAGGGACTAGCGGGAGGGTACACAGATACGCAGTATTTT
TRBJ2-3 | - | TRBV6-4 | - | CASSVTGVSTDTQYF | TGTGCCAGCAGTGTCACGGGAGTTAGCACAGATACGCAGTATTTT
TRBJ1-5 | few | TRBV19 | - | CASSIEPKPQHF | TGTGCCAGTAGTATCGAACCAAAGCCCCAGCATTTT
TRBJ2-5 | - | TRBV6-1 | - | CASSEGPAQETQYF | TGTGCCAGCAGTGAAGGGCCAGCACAAGAGACCCAGTACTTC
TRBJ1-1 | - | TRBV5-4 | - | CASSGGWNTEAFF | TGTGCCAGCAGCGGTGGGTGGAACACTGAAGCTTTCTTT
TRBJ1-1 | once | TRBV5-1 | - | CASSLGVGSMNTEAFF | TGCGCCAGCAGCTTGGGGGTCGGATCCATGAACACTGAAGCTTTCTTT
TRBJ2-1 | - | TRBV19 | - | CASRFGNYNEQFF | TGTGCCAGTAGATTCGGGAACTACAATGAGCAGTTCTTC
TRBJ1-5 | - | TRBV9 | - | CASSVGVGVNQPQHF | TGTGCCAGCAGCGTTGGGGTTGGGGTCAATCAGCCCCAGCATTTT
TRBJ1-1 | many | TRBV14 | - | CASSRSGRANTEAFF | TGTGCCAGCAGCCGCTCCGGCAGGGCGAACACTGAAGCTTTCTTT
TRBJ2-1 | - | TRBV6-5 | TRBD1 | CASRTGYNEQFF | TGTGCCAGCAGGACAGGGTACAATGAGCAGTTCTTC
TRBJ2-7 | - | TRBV29-1 | TRBD1 | CSVMTGADEQYF | TGCAGCGTTATGACAGGGGCAGACGAGCAGTACTTC
TRBJ1-4 | - | TRBV27 | - | CASSFRGEKLFF | TGTGCCAGCAGTTTTAGGGGGGAAAAACTGTTTTTT
TRBJ2-2 | - | TRBV7-3 | - | CASSFPRAGELFF | TGTGCCAGCAGCTTCCCACGGGCCGGGGAGCTGTTTTTT
TRBJ1-1 | - | TRBV28 | - | CASSLFRATEAFF | TGTGCCAGCAGTTTATTCAGGGCCACTGAAGCTTTCTTT
TRBJ2-1 | - | TRBV29-1 | - | CSVRMISYNEQFF | TGCAGCGTTCGAATGATCTCCTACAATGAGCAGTTCTTC
TRBJ2-1 | - | TRBV28 | TRBD2 | CASSFLPWREGRNEQFF | TGTGCCAGCAGTTTCCTGCCGTGGCGGGAGGGCCGGAATGAGCAGTTCTTC
TRBJ1-5 | - | TRBV6-1 | - | CASSGTYSNQPQHF | TGTGCCAGCTCAGGGACATATAGCAATCAGCCCCAGCATTTT
TRBJ1-3 | few | TRBV28 | - | CASSLGGGAHSGNTIYF | TGTGCCAGCAGTTTAGGCGGGGGGGCCCACTCTGGAAACACCATATATTTT
TRBJ2-7 | once | TRBV5-1 | - | CASSSLPSGNPYEQYF | TGCGCCAGCAGCTCGTTGCCTTCAGGGAACCCCTACGAGCAGTACTTC
TRBJ2-3 | - | TRBV30 | - | CAWEPRTGAEPGLAIDTQYF | TGTGCCTGGGAGCCCAGGACAGGGGCGGAACCGGGACTAGCGATAGATACGCAGTATTTT
TRBJ2-3 | - | TRBV2 | TRBD1 | CASNKDRGTDTQYF | TGTGCCAGCAATAAGGACAGGGGCACAGATACGCAGTATTTT
TRBJ2-5 | - | TRBV5-1 | TRBD1 | CASSASQGKETQYF | TGCGCCAGCAGCGCATCACAGGGGAAGGAGACCCAGTACTTC
TRBJ2-5 | - | TRBV7-6 | TRBD1 | CASTRGRRETQYF | TGTGCCAGCACCAGGGGGCGCAGAGAGACCCAGTACTTC
TRBJ2-2 | - | TRBV11-2 | - | CASSLAGTNTGELFF | TGTGCCAGCAGCTTAGCAGGGACCAACACCGGGGAGCTGTTTTTT
TRBJ1-5 | - | TRBV10-3 | - | CAISDRLGVTSNQPQHF | TGTGCCATCAGTGATCGATTAGGGGTTACTAGCAATCAGCCCCAGCATTTT
TRBJ1-5 | - | TRBV6-1 | TRBD1 | CASSEATGSRQPQHF | TGTGCCAGCAGTGAAGCGACAGGGTCGCGTCAGCCCCAGCATTTT
TRBJ1-2 | - | TRBV2 | - | CASAGTGENYGYTF | TGTGCCAGCGCCGGGACGGGAGAGAACTATGGCTACACCTTC
TRBJ2-3 | - | TRBV5-4 | TRBD1 | CASSLRQGGPDTQYF | TGTGCCAGCAGCCTTAGACAGGGGGGACCAGATACGCAGTATTTT
TRBJ2-5 | - | TRBV28 | TRBD1 | CASRPNTGGKETQYF | TGTGCCAGCAGGCCTAACACAGGGGGCAAAGAGACCCAGTACTTC